The 9 T cell receptor beta chains below were found in one sample sequenced in a study of blood T cells in healthy people across ages (dated by TCRdb to between 2014 and 2017). Libraries were built with 5' RACE. These reads were obtained on an Illumina HiSeq 2500. A second PCR of roughly 7 to 11 cycles was performed with a sample-barcoded 5' primer and a J-beta primer mix. The public reads were reanalyzed by TCRdb: fastp trimming at Q25, MiXCR alignment, in-frame beta chains only. Identical CDR3 protein sequences are pooled into one entry, listed with their most common genes and DNA. The sample contains under 1 million distinct CDR3 sequences, around 42% of them found a single time. Under 20% of the sample is in the top ten clones. Sequencing was done on a sample of blood. The origin of the receptors is a man aged 60 to 75 in good health.

This clonotype was observed at least ten times. The chain has TRBV9 and TRBJ2-5, with unresolved D. V lost 0 bases, J lost 1 base, and 1 base lay in between. The germline gives CDR1 SGDLS, CDR2 YYNGEE. The CDR3 extends over 12 amino acids. CDR3 DNA sequence: TGTGCCAGCAGCGTAGGCCAAGAGACCCAGTACTTC. As protein: CASSVGQETQYF. The full variable domain, its missing parts supplied by reference TRBV9 and TRBJ2-5, is DSGVTQTPKHLITATGQRVTLRCSPRSGDLSVYWYQQSLDQGLQFLIQYYNGEERAKGNILERFSAQQFPDLHSELNLSSLELGDSALYFCASSVGQETQYFGPGTRLLVL.

There are a few counts of this clonotype. The chain recombines TRBV29-1 with TRBJ1-2; 7 bases line up with TRBD1. The ends lost 1 base at V and 1 base at J; junction bases unmatched: 9. CDR1 and CDR2 (germline): SQVTM, ANQGSEA. This CDR3 contains 16 residues. Written as DNA, the CDR3 is TGCAGCGTTGAAGGGGGGACCGGGACAGATAACTATGGCTACACCTTC. This translates into CSVEGGTGTDNYGYTF.

This clonotype showed up many times. The chain carries TRBV4-1 and TRBJ2-7; 8 bases map to TRBD2. There are 15 residues in the CDR3. CDR1 is MGHRA and CDR2 is YSYEKL in the germline V gene. The V and J ends lost 1 base and 3 bases, in that order; junction bases with no gene match: 5. CDR3 sequence (DNA): TGCGCCAGCAGCCAAGCTCCGGGACTAGACTACGAGCAGTACTTC. Amino acids: CASSQAPGLDYEQYF.

The rearrangement links TRBV6-6 to TRBJ1-5; TRBD1 might be the D (5 bases). Germline-derived CDR1 and CDR2 are MNHNY and SVGAGI (reference sequence). CDR3 length equals 13 residues. V was trimmed by 6 bases and J by 5 bases, leaving 11 bases between them. CDR3 coding DNA: TGTGCCAGCAGGGGGGGAGGGGATCAGCCCCAGCATTTT. Its translation: CASRGGGDQPQHF.

This clonotype came up a few times. V usage is TRBV20-1 and J usage is TRBJ2-3; 8 bases are a match to TRBD1. V lost 5 bases, J lost 2 bases, and 9 bases stayed unmatched. The CDR3 runs 15 residues. Germline CDR1 DFQATT, CDR2 SNEGSKA (reference sequence). Here the CDR3 DNA reads TGCAGTGCTGAACCGGGACAGGCCCCCACAGATACGCAGTATTTT. Protein product: CSAEPGQAPTDTQYF.

The chain employs TRBV7-9 and TRBJ2-1, with a weak D call TRBD1 (6 bases). Trimming removed 7 bases at V and 5 bases at J, with 9 bases between. In germline, CDR1 is SEHNR, CDR2 FQNEAQ (reference sequence). The CDR3 runs 12 residues. DNA for the CDR3: TGTGCCAGCACCTGGGACAACAATGAGCAGTTCTTC. Its protein product is CASTWDNNEQFF.

The rearrangement uses TRBV5-1 and TRBJ2-3; D call uncertain. The V gene's germline CDR1 is SGHRS and CDR2 YFSETQ. The CDR3 is made up of 14 amino acids. Trimming shortened V by 2 bases and J by 6 bases, and 13 bases separated the two germline ends. CDR3 in DNA: TGCGCCAGCAGCTTAGGTGGAGCCGACGATACGCAGTATTTT. Translation gives CASSLGGADDTQYF. Full variable domain (outside the CDR3, taken from reference TRBV5-1 and TRBJ2-3): KAGVTQTPRYLIKTRGQQVTLSCSPISGHRSVSWYQQTPGQGLQFLFEYFSETQRNKGNFPGRFSGRQFSNSRSEMNVSTLELGDSALYLCASSLGGADDTQYFGPGTRLTVL.

The chain links TRBV4-3 to TRBJ2-5; perhaps TRBD2 as D (6 bases). CDR3 length equals 13 residues. V lost 0 bases, J lost 11 bases, and 13 bases lay in between. The germline V gene encodes CDR1 LGHNA and CDR2 YSLEER. CDR3 nucleotides: TGCGCCAGCAGCCAAGAGGTAGGAGGGAAGCAGTACTTC. This sequence encodes CASSQEVGGKQYF.

This chain connects TRBV7-2 to TRBJ1-2, with 8 bases matching TRBD1. V lost 4 bases and J lost 1; bases outside the gene matches: 2. Looked up from germline, CDR1 is SGHTA and CDR2 is FQGNSA. The CDR3 is 14 residues long. CDR3 loop: CASSWTGINYGYTF. CDR3 DNA: TGTGCCAGCAGCTGGACAGGGATTAACTATGGCTACACCTTC.